This entry features one T cell receptor beta chain sequence. The target antigen is unknown. The data derive from a study of shared clonotypes between healthy human individuals. Study at large: Each donor had three CD4 naive, three CD4 memory, two CD8 naive and one CD8 memory plate.

Study-level results: Generally, estimated richness proved larger in naive subsets than it did in memory subsets. Rarefaction showed sorted-subset sequencing was incomplete despite large depth.

Donors comprised only Caucasian adults living in Nashville, Tennessee. This CDR3 has 15 residues. Trimming took off 1 base at V and 4 bases at J, with 13 bases between the two ends. CDR1 is MNHNS, CDR2 SASEGT, per germline. Data came from immunoSEQ multiplex PCR; TCRdb stores just in-frame clones and leaves some out. The data hold roughly 700,000 clones, with less than 95% observed a single time. This TCR came from a man aged 18 to 30 in good health. Some clones in this sample may be carry-over from other donors' samples. The source material was memory CD8+ T cells from PBMCs. Documented subset: CD45RO+ cells pooled with CCR7-negative TemRA cells. This chain links TRBV6-1 with TRBJ1-1; D is undetermined. CDR3 sequence (DNA): TGTGCCAGCAGTGAAGTCATTATCGGAGTCACTGAAGCTTTCTTT. It is translated as CASSEVIIGVTEAFF.